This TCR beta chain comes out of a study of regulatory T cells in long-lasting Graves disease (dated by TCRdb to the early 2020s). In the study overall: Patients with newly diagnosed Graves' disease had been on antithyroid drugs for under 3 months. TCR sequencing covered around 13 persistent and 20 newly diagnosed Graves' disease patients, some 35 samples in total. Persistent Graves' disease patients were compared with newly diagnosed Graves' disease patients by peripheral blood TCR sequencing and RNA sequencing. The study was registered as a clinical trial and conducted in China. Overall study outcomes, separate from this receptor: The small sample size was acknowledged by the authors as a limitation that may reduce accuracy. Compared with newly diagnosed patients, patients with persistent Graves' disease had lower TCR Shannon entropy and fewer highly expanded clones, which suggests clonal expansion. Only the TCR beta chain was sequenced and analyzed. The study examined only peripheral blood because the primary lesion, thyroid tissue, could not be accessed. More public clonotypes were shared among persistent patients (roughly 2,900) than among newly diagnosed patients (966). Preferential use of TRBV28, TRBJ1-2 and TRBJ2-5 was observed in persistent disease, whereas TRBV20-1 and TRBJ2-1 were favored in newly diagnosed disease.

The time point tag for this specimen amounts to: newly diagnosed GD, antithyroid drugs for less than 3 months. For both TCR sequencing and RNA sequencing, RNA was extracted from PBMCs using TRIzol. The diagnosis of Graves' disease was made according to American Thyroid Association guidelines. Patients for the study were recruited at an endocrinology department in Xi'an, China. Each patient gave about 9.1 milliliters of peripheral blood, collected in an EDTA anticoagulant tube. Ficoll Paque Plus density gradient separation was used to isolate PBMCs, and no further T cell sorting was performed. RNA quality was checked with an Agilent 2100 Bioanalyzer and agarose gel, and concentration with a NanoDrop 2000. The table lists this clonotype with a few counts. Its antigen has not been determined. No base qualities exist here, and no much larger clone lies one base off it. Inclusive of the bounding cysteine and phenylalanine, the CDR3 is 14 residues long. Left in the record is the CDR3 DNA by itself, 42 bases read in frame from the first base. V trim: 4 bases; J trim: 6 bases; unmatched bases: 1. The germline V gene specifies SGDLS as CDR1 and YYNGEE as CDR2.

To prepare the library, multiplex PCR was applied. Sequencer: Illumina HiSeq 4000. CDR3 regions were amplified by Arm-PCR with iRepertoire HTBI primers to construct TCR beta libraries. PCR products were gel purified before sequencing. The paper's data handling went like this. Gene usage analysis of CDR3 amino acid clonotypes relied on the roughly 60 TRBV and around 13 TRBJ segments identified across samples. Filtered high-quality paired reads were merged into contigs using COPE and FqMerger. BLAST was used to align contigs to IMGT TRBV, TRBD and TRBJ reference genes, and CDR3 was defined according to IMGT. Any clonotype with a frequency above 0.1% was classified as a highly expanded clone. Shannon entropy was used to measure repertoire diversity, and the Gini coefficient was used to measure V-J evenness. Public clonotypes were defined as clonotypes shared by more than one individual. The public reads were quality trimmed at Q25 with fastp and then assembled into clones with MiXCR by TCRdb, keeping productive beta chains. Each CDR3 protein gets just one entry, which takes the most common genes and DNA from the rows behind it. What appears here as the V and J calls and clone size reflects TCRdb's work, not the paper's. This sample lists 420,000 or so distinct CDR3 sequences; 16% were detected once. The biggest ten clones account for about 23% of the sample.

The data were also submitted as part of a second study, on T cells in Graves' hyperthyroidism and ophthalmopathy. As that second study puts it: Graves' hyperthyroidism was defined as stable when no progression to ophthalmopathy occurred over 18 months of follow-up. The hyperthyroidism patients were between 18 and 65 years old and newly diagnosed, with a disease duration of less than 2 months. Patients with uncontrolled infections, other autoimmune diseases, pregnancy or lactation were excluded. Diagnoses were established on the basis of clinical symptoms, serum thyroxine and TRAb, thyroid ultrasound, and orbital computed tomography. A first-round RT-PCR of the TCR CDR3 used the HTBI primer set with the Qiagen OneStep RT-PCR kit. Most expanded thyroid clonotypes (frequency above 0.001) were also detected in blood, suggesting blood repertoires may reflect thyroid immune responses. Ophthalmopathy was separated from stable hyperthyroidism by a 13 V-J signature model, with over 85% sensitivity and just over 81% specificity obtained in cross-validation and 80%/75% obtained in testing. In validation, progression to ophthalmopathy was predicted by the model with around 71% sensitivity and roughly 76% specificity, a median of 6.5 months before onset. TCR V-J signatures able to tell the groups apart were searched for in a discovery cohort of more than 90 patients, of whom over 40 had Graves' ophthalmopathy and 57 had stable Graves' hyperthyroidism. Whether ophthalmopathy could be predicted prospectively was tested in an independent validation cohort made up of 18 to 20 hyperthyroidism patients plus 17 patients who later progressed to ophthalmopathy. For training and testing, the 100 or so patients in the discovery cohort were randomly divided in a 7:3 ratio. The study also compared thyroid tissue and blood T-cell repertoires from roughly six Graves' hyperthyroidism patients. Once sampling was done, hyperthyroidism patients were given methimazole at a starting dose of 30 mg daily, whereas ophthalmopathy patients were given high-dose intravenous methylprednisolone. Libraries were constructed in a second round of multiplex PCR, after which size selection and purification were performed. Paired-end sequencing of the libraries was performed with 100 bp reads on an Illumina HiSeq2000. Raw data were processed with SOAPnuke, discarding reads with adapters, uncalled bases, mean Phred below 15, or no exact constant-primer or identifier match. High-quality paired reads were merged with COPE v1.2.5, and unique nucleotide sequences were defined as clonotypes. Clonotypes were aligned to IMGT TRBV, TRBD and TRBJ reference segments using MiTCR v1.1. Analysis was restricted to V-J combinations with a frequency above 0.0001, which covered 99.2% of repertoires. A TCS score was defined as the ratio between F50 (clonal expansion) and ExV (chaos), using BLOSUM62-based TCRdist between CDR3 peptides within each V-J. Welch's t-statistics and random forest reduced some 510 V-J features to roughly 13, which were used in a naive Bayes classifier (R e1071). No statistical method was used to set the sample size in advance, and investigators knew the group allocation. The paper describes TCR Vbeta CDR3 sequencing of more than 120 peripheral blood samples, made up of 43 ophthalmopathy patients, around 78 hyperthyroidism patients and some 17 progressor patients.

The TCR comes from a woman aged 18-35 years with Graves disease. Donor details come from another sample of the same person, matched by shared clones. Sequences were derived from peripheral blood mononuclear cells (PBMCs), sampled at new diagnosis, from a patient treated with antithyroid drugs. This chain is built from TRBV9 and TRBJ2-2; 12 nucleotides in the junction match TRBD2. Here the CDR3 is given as CASSPSGRAGELFF. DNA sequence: TGTGCCAGCAGCCCTAGCGGGAGGGCCGGGGAGCTGTTTTTT.